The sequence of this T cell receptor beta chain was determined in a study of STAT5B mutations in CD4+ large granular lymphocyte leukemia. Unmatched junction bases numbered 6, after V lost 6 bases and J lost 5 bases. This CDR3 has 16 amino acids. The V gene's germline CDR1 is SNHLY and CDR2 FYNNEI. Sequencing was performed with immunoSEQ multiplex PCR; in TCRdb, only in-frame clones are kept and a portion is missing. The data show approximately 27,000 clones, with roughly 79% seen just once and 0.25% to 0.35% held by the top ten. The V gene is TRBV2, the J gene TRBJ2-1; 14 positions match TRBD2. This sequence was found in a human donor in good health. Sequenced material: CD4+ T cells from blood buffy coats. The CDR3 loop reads CASSGTSGGYDNEQFF. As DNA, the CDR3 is TGTGCCAGCAGCGGGACTAGCGGGGGCTACGACAATGAGCAGTTCTTC. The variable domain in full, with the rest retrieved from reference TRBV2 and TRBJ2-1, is EPEVTQTPSHQVTQMGQEVILRCVPISNHLYFYWYRQILGQKVEFLVSFYNNEISEKSEIFDDQFSVERPDGSNFTLKIRSTKLEDSAMYFCASSGTSGGYDNEQFFGPGTRLTVL.